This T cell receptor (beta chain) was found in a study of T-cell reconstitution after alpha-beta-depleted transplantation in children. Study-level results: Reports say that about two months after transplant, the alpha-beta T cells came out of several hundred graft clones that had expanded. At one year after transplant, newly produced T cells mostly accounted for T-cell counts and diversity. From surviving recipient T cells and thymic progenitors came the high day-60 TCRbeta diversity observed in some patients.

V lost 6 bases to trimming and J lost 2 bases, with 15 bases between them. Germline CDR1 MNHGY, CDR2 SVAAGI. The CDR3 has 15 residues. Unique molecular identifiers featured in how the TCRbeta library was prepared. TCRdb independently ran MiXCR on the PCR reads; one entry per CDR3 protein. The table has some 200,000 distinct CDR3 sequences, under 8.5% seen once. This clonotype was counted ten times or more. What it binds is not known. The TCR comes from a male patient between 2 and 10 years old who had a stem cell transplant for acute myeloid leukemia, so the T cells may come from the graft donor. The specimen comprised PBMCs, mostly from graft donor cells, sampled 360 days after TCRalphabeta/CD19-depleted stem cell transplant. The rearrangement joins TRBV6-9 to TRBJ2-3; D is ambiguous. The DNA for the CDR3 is TGTGCCAGCAGGTTCCCCGTCTGGGACACAGATACGCAGTATTTT. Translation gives CASRFPVWDTDTQYF.